Presented here are 31 T cell receptor beta chains from one specimen sequenced in a study of PD-1 blockade in classical Hodgkin lymphoma. Regarding time point: newly diagnosed, previously untreated cHL patient sample. Repertoires were generated with immunoSEQ multiplex PCR, while TCRdb's copy carries only in-frame clones and drops some. The data show about 47,000 clones, approximately 91% seen once. Sequenced input: peripheral blood mononuclear cells (PBMCs). These receptors were collected from a human donor with classical Hodgkin lymphoma.

The chain uses TRBV15 and TRBJ1-1; TRBD1 agrees at 10 bases. CDR3 length: 14 amino acids. CDR1 is LNHNV, CDR2 YYDKDF, per germline (reference sequence). V lost 1 base, J lost 8 bases, and 4 bases stayed unmatched. CDR3 bases: TGTGCCACCAGCAGAGGGCGGGGACAGGGGGAAGCTTTCTTT. It codes for CATSRGRGQGEAFF.

The chain recombines TRBV30 with TRBJ1-3, with 10 bases fitting TRBD1. From germline, CDR1 is GTSNPN and CDR2 SVGIG (reference sequence). The CDR3 is 16 residues long. With 3 bases clipped from V and 1 base from J, the junction kept 6 bases outside the gene matches. The CDR3 loop reads CAWRLRDRGSGNTIYF. The DNA for the CDR3 is TGTGCCTGGAGGCTCCGGGACAGGGGTTCTGGAAACACCATATATTTT.

V and J are TRBV28 and TRBJ1-6; 10 bases are shared with TRBD1. The CDR3 totals 17 residues. Unmatched junction bases numbered 9, after V lost 5 bases and J lost 5 bases. Germline values: CDR1 MDHEN, CDR2 SYDVKM. CDR3 residues: CASSPGWGQGNNSPLHF. In DNA, the CDR3 is TGTGCCAGCAGTCCTGGTTGGGGACAGGGGAATAATTCACCCCTCCACTTT. Together with reference TRBV28 and TRBJ1-6, the CDR3 gives the full variable domain: DVKVTQSSRYLVKRTGEKVFLECVQDMDHENMFWYRQDPGLGLRLIYFSYDVKMKEKGDIPEGYSVSREKKERFSLILESASTNQTSMYLCASSPGWGQGNNSPLHFGNGTRLTVT.

This clone was detected only once. The gene calls are TRBV28 and TRBJ1-2; 10 positions agree with TRBD1. Trimming cost V 5 bases and J 10 bases; bases outside gene matches: 10. This CDR3 spans 14 amino acids. Germline-derived CDR1 and CDR2 are MDHEN and SYDVKM. The CDR3 DNA reads as TGTGCCAGCAGTCTTGGACAGGGGGTAGGCGACTACACCTTC. Its protein product is CASSLGQGVGDYTF.

This clone is medium-sized. The chain's CDR3 is CASRWEGSSYEQYF. Here the CDR3 DNA reads TGTGCCAGCAGGTGGGAGGGTAGCTCCTACGAGCAGTACTTC. The rearrangement links TRBV2 to TRBJ2-7, with TRBD2 matching over 7 bases. The ends lost 6 bases at V and 0 bases at J; junction bases unmatched: 5. Germline-derived CDR1 and CDR2 are SNHLY and FYNNEI. The CDR3 has 14 residues.

Worth noting for this clone: Its ends do not fully match the called genes, so a read error is possible. V gene TRBV7-9 combines with J gene TRBJ2-7; 9 bases are shared with TRBD2. Germline-derived CDR1 and CDR2 are SEHNR and FQNEAQ (reference sequence). The CDR3 has 14 residues. The CDR3 DNA follows: TGTGCCAGCAGCCTAGCGGGAAAGTCCTACGAGCAGTACTTC. Translating it yields CASSLAGKSYEQYF.

The chain couples TRBV29-1 to TRBJ1-1; D perhaps matches TRBD1 (5 bases). Germline V gene lookup returns CDR1 SQVTM and CDR2 ANQGSEA. V was pared by 5 bases and J by 10 bases, with 17 bases between. The CDR3 has 12 amino acids. CDR3 region: CSVPAGLGLAFF. As DNA, the CDR3 is TGCAGCGTTCCGGCGGGGCTGGGTTTAGCTTTCTTT.

The chain carries TRBV11-3 and TRBJ2-3, with TRBD2 identical over 9 bases. CDR1 is SGHNT, CDR2 YENEEA, per germline. With 1 base clipped from V and 2 bases from J, the junction kept 4 bases outside the gene matches. The CDR3 sequence is 16 residues long. The CDR3 loop is CASSLGASGATDTQYF. Written as DNA, the CDR3 is TGTGCCAGCAGCTTAGGCGCTAGCGGGGCCACAGATACGCAGTATTTT.

The chain couples TRBV4-1 to TRBJ2-3, with D tentatively TRBD2 (6 bases). The germline gives CDR1 MGHRA, CDR2 YSYEKL. The germline V and J ends were trimmed by 0 bases and 0 bases, with 13 bases remaining between them. The CDR3 totals 17 residues. Here the CDR3 DNA reads TGCGCCAGCAGCCAAGATAATACCGGGACTAGCACAGATACGCAGTATTTT. This sequence encodes CASSQDNTGTSTDTQYF.

This clone appeared once. The J gene is TRBJ2-7, the V gene TRBV6-5; D is unclear. The CDR3 extends over 15 amino acids. Germline V gene sequence: CDR1 MNHEY, CDR2 SVGAGI. Trimming removed 0 bases from V and 0 bases from J, with 9 bases in between. The CDR3 DNA reads TGTGCCAGCAGTTACTCGATAAAGGGCTCCTACGAGCAGTACTTC. This translates into CASSYSIKGSYEQYF.

This rearrangement joins TRBV7-9 to TRBJ2-5; a possible D gene is TRBD2 (5 bases). CDR3 length: 13 amino acids. The germline V gene has CDR1 SEHNR and CDR2 FQNEAQ (reference sequence). The V end lost 5 bases, the J end lost 0 bases, and 7 bases lay between the germline ends. For the CDR3, the DNA is TGTGCCAGCAGCCCCGGGAACCAAGAGACCCAGTACTTC. It translates to CASSPGNQETQYF.

The chain carries TRBV15 and TRBJ1-1; the D is unclear. Trimming removed 0 bases at V and 4 bases at J, with 12 bases between. The germline V gene has CDR1 LNHNV and CDR2 YYDKDF (reference sequence). This CDR3 contains 15 residues. This chain's CDR3 is CATSRDRVQSTEAFF. The DNA of the CDR3 is TGTGCCACCAGCAGAGATAGAGTACAGAGCACTGAAGCTTTCTTT.

The J gene is TRBJ2-1, the V gene TRBV13, with D possibly being TRBD2 (6 bases). CDR3 length: 14 amino acids. The germline CDR1 and CDR2 sequences are PRHDT and FYEKMQ (reference sequence). Trimming left V 0 bases short and J 4 bases short, with 7 bases between. CDR3 sequence: CASSLGGTYNEQFF. The CDR3 nucleotides read TGTGCCAGCAGCTTAGGGGGGACTTACAATGAGCAGTTCTTC. The complete variable domain, with remaining parts taken from reference TRBV13 and TRBJ2-1, reads AAGVIQSPRHLIKEKRETATLKCYPIPRHDTVYWYQQGPGQDPQFLISFYEKMQSDKGSIPDRFSAQQFSDYHSELNMSSLELGDSALYFCASSLGGTYNEQFFGPGTRLTVL.

This clone was seen only a few times. V is TRBV6-5 and J is TRBJ1-1; D remains unclear. The CDR3 has 13 amino acids. Trimming stripped 7 bases from V and 7 bases from J, with 16 bases between. Germline CDR1 is MNHEY and CDR2 is SVGAGI. CDR3 nucleotides: TGTGCCAGCACCTCTTGGGGTGAGGGTGAAGCTTTCTTT. This gives the protein CASTSWGEGEAFF.

The V and J genes are TRBV10-3 and TRBJ2-3; the match to TRBD1 covers 8 bases. CDR1 ENHRY and CDR2 SYGVKD come from the germline V gene. The CDR3 is 15 amino acids. Losses at the gene ends were 6 bases for V and 4 bases for J; bases not matched to a gene: 9. The CDR3 DNA reads TGTGCCATCAGCTCGGGACAGGTCGAGCCAGATACGCAGTATTTT. Protein product: CAISSGQVEPDTQYF.

The genes are TRBV9 and TRBJ2-7, with D maybe TRBD2 (6 bases). With 7 bases removed from V and 5 bases from J, the gap between germline ends came to 16 bases. The CDR3 consists of 13 residues. Germline V gene sequence: CDR1 SGDLS, CDR2 YYNGEE. The CDR3 protein is CASDSEGWHEQYV. The CDR3 DNA reads TGTGCCAGCGATTCGGAGGGGTGGCACGAGCAGTACGTC.

The chain couples TRBV7-9 to TRBJ1-2; D uncertain. The CDR3 extends over 14 amino acids. Germline V gene sequence: CDR1 SEHNR, CDR2 FQNEAQ (reference sequence). Trimming removed 4 bases from V and 4 bases from J, with 13 bases in between. The CDR3 here is CASSSGSEVYGYTF. In nucleotides, the CDR3 is TGTGCCAGCAGCTCTGGATCTGAGGTCTATGGCTACACCTTC.

This chain uses TRBV10-3 with TRBJ2-1; tentatively, D is TRBD1 (5 bases). The CDR3 has 16 amino acids. Trimming pared 2 bases from V and 7 bases from J, leaving 18 bases between. Per the germline V gene, CDR1 is ENHRY and CDR2 is SYGVKD. CDR3 protein: CAISELGPLPGNEQFF. CDR3 in DNA: TGTGCCATCAGTGAGCTGGGGCCTCTGCCTGGGAATGAGCAGTTCTTC.

CDR3 amino acids: CASSLAVGANTEAFF. CDR3 bases: TGCGCCAGCAGCTTGGCCGTCGGGGCCAACACTGAAGCTTTCTTT. V is TRBV5-1 and J is TRBJ1-1, with D possibly being TRBD1 (5 bases). Trimming pared 0 bases from V and 2 bases from J, leaving 11 bases between. Germline V gives CDR1 SGHRS, CDR2 YFSETQ. The CDR3 is 15 amino acids.

This clone was seen a single time. The genes are TRBV7-9 and TRBJ2-7; no firm D call. The CDR3 runs 12 residues. Germline-derived CDR1 and CDR2 are SEHNR and FQNEAQ (reference sequence). Trimming removed 2 bases from V and 2 bases from J, with 4 bases in between. The CDR3 protein is CASSLPAYEQYF. The CDR3 DNA follows: TGTGCCAGCAGCTTACCCGCCTACGAGCAGTACTTC.

This sequence joins TRBV6-1 and TRBJ1-5, with 7 bases aligning to TRBD1. The CDR3 is 15 residues long. Losses at the gene ends were 6 bases for V and 6 bases for J; bases not matched to a gene: 11. Germline V gene data show CDR1 as MNHNS and CDR2 as SASEGT. The CDR3 coding sequence is TGTGCCAGCAGGGGCATCACAGGGGTGGGTCAGCCCCAGCATTTT. Protein: CASRGITGVGQPQHF.

The rearrangement joins TRBV19 to TRBJ1-6; TRBD1 matches at 10 bases. From germline, CDR1 is LNHDA and CDR2 SQIVND (reference sequence). The CDR3 covers 15 residues. V shed 4 bases, J shed 6 bases, and the junction held 3 bases outside the gene matches. CDR3 sequence: CASSTRQGANSPLHF. The CDR3 DNA reads as TGTGCCAGTAGTACCCGACAGGGGGCTAATTCACCCCTCCACTTT.

V usage is TRBV7-8 and J usage is TRBJ1-1; D is perhaps TRBD1 (5 bases). V shed 2 bases and J shed 5 bases, with 9 bases lying between them. CDR3 size: 13 residues. From germline, CDR1 is SGHVS and CDR2 FQNEAQ. CDR3 loop: CASSLTGGTEAFF. The DNA of the CDR3 is TGTGCCAGCAGCTTAACGGGGGGTACTGAAGCTTTCTTT.

This clone was detected only once. The J gene is TRBJ1-1, the V gene TRBV5-1; D is uncertain. Germline V gene data show CDR1 as SGHRS and CDR2 as YFSETQ. Trimming took 3 bases from V and 4 from J, leaving 10 bases between them. This CDR3 is built from 13 residues. CDR3 sequence reads: CASSSAPGTEAFF. The CDR3 DNA sequence: TGCGCCAGCAGCTCGGCGCCAGGCACTGAAGCTTTCTTT.

This clone was detected only once. The rearrangement uses TRBV5-1 and TRBJ2-2; 7 positions agree with TRBD1. The length of the CDR3 is 15 residues. With 2 bases clipped from V and 7 bases from J, the junction kept 8 bases outside the gene matches. Germline-derived CDR1 and CDR2 are SGHRS and YFSETQ. CDR3 protein: CASSFGTVKSGELFF. The CDR3 DNA sequence: TGCGCCAGCAGCTTCGGGACAGTTAAGAGCGGGGAGCTGTTTTTT.

The chain joins TRBV6-5 to TRBJ2-5; D is possibly TRBD1 (6 bases). V was shortened by 7 bases and J by 2 bases, with 11 bases between the two germline ends. The CDR3 has 13 amino acids. CDR1 is MNHEY, CDR2 SVGAGI, per germline. The CDR3 nucleotides read TGTGCCAGCACCCACAGGGCGCAAGAGACCCAGTACTTC. Translation: CASTHRAQETQYF.

The chain is built from TRBV28 and TRBJ1-1; 7 bases fit TRBD1. Looked up from germline, CDR1 is MDHEN and CDR2 is SYDVKM. Trimming removed 6 bases from V and 6 bases from J; junction bases left unmatched: 4. This CDR3 comprises 12 residues. The CDR3 coding sequence is TGTGCCAGCAGGTTAGGGGGCGCTGAAGCTTTCTTT. This translates into CASRLGGAEAFF.

The chain joins TRBV19 to TRBJ2-3; tentatively, D is TRBD2 (5 bases). The CDR3 totals 16 residues. V lost 3 bases, J lost 2 bases, and 15 bases lay in between. From germline, CDR1 is LNHDA and CDR2 SQIVND (reference sequence). The CDR3 sequence: CASSMRGQKTTDTQYF. The CDR3 DNA follows: TGTGCCAGTAGTATGAGAGGGCAAAAGACCACAGATACGCAGTATTTT.

The V call is TRBV19, the J call TRBJ2-5, with 7 nucleotides matching TRBD1. Trimming took 3 bases from V and 5 from J; bases not matched to a gene: 6. The CDR3 runs 14 residues. Per germline, CDR1 LNHDA and CDR2 SQIVND (reference sequence). CDR3 sequence reads: CASSIGQGDETQYF. In DNA form, the CDR3 reads TGTGCCAGTAGTATTGGGCAGGGGGACGAGACCCAGTACTTC.

The chain employs TRBV21-1 and TRBJ1-2; the DNA was not used to check the table's D call, TRBD1. TRBV21-1 is described as a pseudogene. CDR3 length: 16 amino acids. CDR3 coding DNA: TGTGCCAGCCGGGACAGGGGGCGCGAATTCAACTATGGCTACACCTTC. This translates into CASRDRGREFNYGYTF.

This sequence joins TRBV30 and TRBJ1-6; D is perhaps TRBD1 (5 bases). V was shortened by 4 bases and J by 7 bases, with 23 bases between the two germline ends. CDR1 GTSNPN and CDR2 SVGIG come from the germline V gene (reference sequence). The CDR3 is 17 residues long. CDR3 in amino acids: CAWIPYRRGRENSPLHF. DNA of the CDR3: TGTGCCTGGATACCCTATCGAAGGGGTCGGGAGAATTCACCCCTCCACTTT.